This T cell receptor beta chain came from a study of OX40 agonist ivuxolimab in advanced cancers. On the study more broadly: Three patients showed partial responses: one hepatocellular carcinoma and two cutaneous melanoma cases.

For this clone: What it binds is unknown.

Regarding the study as a whole: At 0.1 to 3.0 mg/kg and by week 6, CD4+ and CD8+ T cells in the blood had expanded clonally.

Some clones are missing from TCRdb's copy, which holds only in-frame ones; the method was immunoSEQ multiplex PCR. Among approximately 92,000 clones, approximately 93% were seen once, and the ten largest hold more than 0.15%. This CDR3 comprises 16 residues. V dropped 4 bases and J dropped 1 base, with 14 bases sitting between them. Germline CDR1 MGHRA, CDR2 YSYEKL. The sequenced sample was CD4+ or CD8+ T cells sorted from blood, obtained in a trial of the OX40 agonist ivuxolimab. This chain uses TRBV4-1 with TRBJ1-5; a weak D match, TRBD1 (5 bases). This TCR was recovered from an adult with an advanced solid tumor such as melanoma, head and neck, liver or kidney cancer. The CDR3 reads CASSPRGAGSNQPQHF. The DNA for the CDR3 is TGCGCCAGCAGCCCTCGAGGGGCGGGGAGCAATCAGCCCCAGCATTTT.